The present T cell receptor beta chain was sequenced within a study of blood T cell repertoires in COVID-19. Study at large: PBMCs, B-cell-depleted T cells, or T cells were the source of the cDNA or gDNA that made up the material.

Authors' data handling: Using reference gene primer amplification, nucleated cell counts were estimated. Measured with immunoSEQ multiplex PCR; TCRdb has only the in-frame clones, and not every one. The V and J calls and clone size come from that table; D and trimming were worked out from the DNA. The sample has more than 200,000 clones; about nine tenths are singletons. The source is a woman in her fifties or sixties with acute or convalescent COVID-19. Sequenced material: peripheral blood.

The CDR3 DNA is TGTGCCAGCAGCCCAGGGGAATCGGGACGGAACTATGGCTACACCTTC. Translated, it gives CASSPGESGRNYGYTF. The V gene is TRBV7-2, the J gene TRBJ1-2; D is perhaps TRBD1 (6 bases). The CDR3 runs 16 residues. Trimming left V 5 bases short and J 2 bases short, with 18 bases between. Germline V lookup: CDR1 SGHTA, CDR2 FQGNSA.